A single sample is the source of the 15 T cell receptor beta chains below, sequenced in a study of CD8+ T cells in alopecia areata. The treatment: oral pan-JAK inhibitor, 5-10 mg twice daily. cDNA serving as the sequencing template came from extracted, reverse transcribed RNA. TCRdb's table, derived via immunoSEQ multiplex PCR, lists solely in-frame clones and lacks some. The sample holds roughly 200,000 clones, around 56% seen once. Sequenced material: CD4+ T cells sorted from blood, taken at week 4, from a patient treated with tofacitinib. The receptors stem from a human donor with alopecia areata.

V gene TRBV5-1 combines with J gene TRBJ2-1; 10 positions agree with TRBD2. The CDR3 length is 16 residues. CDR1 and CDR2 (germline): SGHRS, YFSETQ. Germline trimming cut 5 bases from V and 7 bases from J; bases unmatched to any gene: 12. CDR3 sequence reads: CASRSGPSGGVNEQFF. The CDR3 DNA sequence: TGCGCCAGCAGATCTGGACCTAGCGGGGGTGTGAATGAGCAGTTCTTC.

The gene calls are TRBV4-2 and TRBJ1-5; D may be TRBD1 (6 bases). CDR1 LGHNA and CDR2 YNFKEQ come from the germline V gene. V lost 4 bases and J 7 bases, leaving 14 bases between the germline ends. The CDR3 sequence is 14 residues long. For the CDR3, the DNA is TGTGCCAGCAGCCGAGACAGGAATCCCCAGCCCCAGCATTTT. Its protein is CASSRDRNPQPQHF.

V gene TRBV5-6 combines with J gene TRBJ1-1, with a tentative D call TRBD1 (6 bases). V was shortened by 2 bases and J by 3 bases, with 11 bases between the two germline ends. The CDR3 totals 14 residues. Germline assignment: CDR1 SGHDT and CDR2 YYEEEE. In DNA form, the CDR3 reads TGTGCCAGCAGCTTAAGGGGGTACGACACTGAAGCTTTCTTT. Encoded protein: CASSLRGYDTEAFF.

DNA of the CDR3: TGCGCCAGCAGCCAAGATCGGTTTCAGCCCCAGCATTTT. It yields the protein CASSQDRFQPQHF. The chain links TRBV4-1 to TRBJ1-5; D gene ambiguous. The V gene lost 0 bases and the J gene lost 6 bases, with 6 bases spanning the gap. This CDR3 has 13 amino acids. The V gene's germline CDR1 is MGHRA and CDR2 YSYEKL.

The V gene is TRBV6-6, the J gene TRBJ2-7; D is possibly TRBD1 (6 bases). This CDR3 spans 14 amino acids. In germline, CDR1 is MNHNY, CDR2 SVGAGI (reference sequence). V was trimmed by 6 bases and J by 3 bases, leaving 15 bases between them. The CDR3 region is CASRPRQVLYEQYF. CDR3 bases: TGTGCCAGCAGACCTCGACAGGTACTCTACGAGCAGTACTTC.

The J gene is TRBJ1-6, the V gene TRBV2; possible D gene TRBD1, 5 bases. Trimming pared 4 bases from V and 11 bases from J, leaving 15 bases between. There are 14 residues in the CDR3. CDR1 and CDR2 from the germline V gene are SNHLY and FYNNEI. CDR3 loop: CASSVQGTGTPLHF. The CDR3 DNA is TGTGCCAGCAGTGTTCAGGGTACGGGGACACCCCTCCACTTT.

The CDR3 reads CASSYPPGGPFYGYTF. DNA of the CDR3: TGTGCCAGCAGTTACCCCCCCGGGGGGCCCTTCTATGGCTACACCTTC. The chain employs TRBV6-5 and TRBJ1-2; D might be TRBD1 (6 bases). CDR3 size: 16 residues. Germline V gene lookup returns CDR1 MNHEY and CDR2 SVGAGI. The V gene lost 2 bases and the J gene lost 4 bases, with 17 bases spanning the gap.

The table lists this clone with a few counts. The chain has TRBV29-1 and TRBJ2-2, with D possibly TRBD2 on 6 matching bases. Trimming shortened V by 7 bases and J by 5 bases, and 14 bases separated the two germline ends. CDR1 and CDR2 (germline): SQVTM, ANQGSEA. The CDR3 loop spans 13 amino acids. CDR3 nucleotide sequence: TGCAGCGGGGGGGAACCGCGGACCGGGGAGCTGTTTTTT. The encoded protein is CSGGEPRTGELFF.

This sequence joins TRBV30 and TRBJ2-5, with D possibly TRBD1 on 6 matching bases. Germline CDR1 reads GTSNPN; CDR2 reads SVGIG (reference sequence). The V gene lost 2 bases and the J gene lost 5 bases, with 12 bases spanning the gap. This CDR3 has 13 amino acids. Written as DNA, the CDR3 is TGTGCCTGGAGTCCCAGGGGTCGCGAGACCCAGTACTTC. Protein: CAWSPRGRETQYF.

The chain recombines TRBV29-1 with TRBJ2-1; D gene unclear. V was pared by 0 bases and J by 8 bases, with 8 bases between. Germline values: CDR1 SQVTM, CDR2 ANQGSEA. The CDR3 loop spans 12 amino acids. CDR3 loop: CSVEEVSHEQFF. In DNA form, the CDR3 reads TGCAGCGTTGAAGAAGTGAGCCATGAGCAGTTCTTC.

CDR3: CAWSRQGFEGGPLHF. The CDR3 coding sequence is TGTGCCTGGAGTCGACAGGGATTTGAAGGAGGACCCCTCCACTTT. V and J are TRBV30 and TRBJ1-6; 7 bases are a match to TRBD1. The V segment lost 2 bases and the J segment 12 bases; nucleotides outside the gene matches: 13. The CDR3 has 15 residues. The germline gives CDR1 GTSNPN, CDR2 SVGIG (reference sequence).

The chain uses TRBV5-1 and TRBJ2-7; maybe TRBD2 (6 bases). This CDR3 has 14 residues. Germline CDR1 is SGHRS and CDR2 is YFSETQ. V was shortened by 0 bases and J by 3 bases, with 10 bases between the two germline ends. In nucleotides, the CDR3 is TGCGCCAGCAGCTTGGATCCGGAGGGCTACGAGCAGTACTTC. Amino acid sequence: CASSLDPEGYEQYF.

On this clone: The sample has other DNA sequences that encode this CDR3 too. The chain carries TRBV15 and TRBJ2-5; a possible D gene is TRBD1 (6 bases). The CDR3 has 14 amino acids. Germline lookup yields CDR1 LNHNV and CDR2 YYDKDF (reference sequence). The ends were cut back, 1 base at V and 2 bases at J, with 8 bases in the middle. The CDR3 loop reads CATSRVGQQETQYF. The CDR3 coding sequence is TGTGCCACCAGCAGAGTTGGACAGCAAGAGACCCAGTACTTC.

In this sample, this clone turned up many times. V is TRBV19 and J is TRBJ2-4; no definite D call. V was cut by 7 bases and J by 8 bases, with 15 bases left in between. CDR3 size: 13 residues. Germline values: CDR1 LNHDA, CDR2 SQIVND (reference sequence). The CDR3 loop reads CASTTPGVDIQYF. Here the CDR3 DNA reads TGTGCCAGTACCACACCGGGCGTCGACATTCAGTACTTC.

The chain couples TRBV4-3 to TRBJ2-7; 10 bases are shared with TRBD2. Losses at the gene ends were 4 bases for V and 6 bases for J; bases not matched to a gene: 12. The CDR3 totals 16 residues. Germline loops: CDR1 LGHNA, CDR2 YSLEER. The chain's CDR3 is CASSRESGTSELEQYF. In nucleotides, the CDR3 is TGCGCCAGCAGCCGGGAATCCGGGACTAGCGAGCTCGAGCAGTACTTC.